The text below deals with one TCR beta chain. Its antigen is still unknown. A clone one base away is much larger, so this may be a read error. The CDR3 covers 12 residues. Germline V gene data show CDR1 as SEHNR and CDR2 as FQNEAQ (reference sequence). V lost 8 bases to trimming and J lost 7 bases, with 15 bases between them. Each CDR3 protein is one row after TCRdb ran MiXCR on the multiplex PCR reads. Of fewer than 85,000 distinct CDR3 sequences listed, roughly a fifth are singletons. Breast cancer patients provided tissue from their axillary draining lymph nodes. This sample stems from a study of breast tumors, draining lymph nodes, adjacent tissues. Findings of the study overall: The data were judged consistent with most tumor T cells coming from lymph node and expanding in tumor. Tumors had less TCR diversity than lymph nodes, more than nontumor tissue. The lymph node origin of tumor T cells was framed as consistent with a hypothesis, not demonstrated. Luminal-like breast cancer showed significantly higher tumor–nontumor repertoire similarity than basal-like.

The sequence was collected from a female donor with breast cancer. Some clones in this sample may be carry-over from other donors' samples. The sequenced material came from axillary lymph node tissue. The V call is TRBV7-9, the J call TRBJ2-7, with D tentatively TRBD1 (6 bases). DNA for the CDR3: TGTGCCAGCGGGGCAGGGGTGGGGGAGCAGTACTTC. Its translation: CASGAGVGEQYF. Full variable domain (outside the CDR3, taken from reference TRBV7-9 and TRBJ2-7): DTGVSQNPRHKITKRGQNVTFRCDPISEHNRLYWYRQTLGQGPEFLTYFQNEAQLEKSRLLSDRFSAERPKGSFSTLEIQRTEQGDSAMYLCASGAGVGEQYFGPGTRLTVT.